This entry lists 25 T cell receptor beta chains sequenced from one sample in a study of T cells after yellow fever vaccination. TCRdb redid the calling of the 5' RACE reads with MiXCR, one entry per CDR3 protein. The sample records approximately 600,000 distinct CDR3 sequences, 10% to 15% being singletons. The material was PBMCs, obtained on the day of the yellow fever booster vaccination. Receptor source: a man aged 25 to 40 who received the YFV17D yellow fever vaccine.

This clonotype was counted a few times. This chain uses TRBV7-2 with TRBJ2-7; TRBD2 aligns across 7 bases. The CDR3 contains 14 residues. Germline trimming cut 5 bases from V and 6 bases from J; bases unmatched to any gene: 10. The germline gives CDR1 SGHTA, CDR2 FQGNSA. Here the CDR3 DNA reads TGTGCCAGCAGCCCAAGCGGGACGGTGGGCGAGCAGTACTTC. Translated, it gives CASSPSGTVGEQYF.

This clonotype was picked up many times. This chain links TRBV3-1 with TRBJ2-1; D gene ambiguous. Germline V gene sequence: CDR1 LGHDT, CDR2 YNNKEL (reference sequence). This CDR3 is built from 15 residues. Trimming left V 2 bases short and J 7 bases short, with 15 bases between. CDR3 nucleotides: TGTGCCAGCAGCCAACGGGTCACCCGAAAGAATGAGCAGTTCTTC. This translates into CASSQRVTRKNEQFF.

The chain carries TRBV18 and TRBJ2-1, with D possibly called TRBD1 or TRBD2 (7 bases each). The CDR3 totals 17 residues. Germline CDR1 and CDR2: KGHSH and LQKENI. Trimming left V 3 bases short and J 4 bases short, with 19 bases between. The CDR3 DNA follows: TGTGCCAGCTCACCGCTCGAGGGGGCTAGCGGATACAATGAGCAGTTCTTC. It translates to CASSPLEGASGYNEQFF. Complete variable domain (other parts from reference TRBV18 and TRBJ2-1): NAGVMQNPRHLVRRRGQEARLRCSPMKGHSHVYWYRQLPEEGLKFMVYLQKENIIDESGMPKERFSAEFPKEGPSILRIQQVVRGDSAAYFCASSPLEGASGYNEQFFGPGTRLTVL.

This clonotype was recorded many times. The CDR3 loop reads CASSHTILRADTQYF. The CDR3 nucleotides are TGTGCCAGCAGCCATACAATCCTCAGGGCAGATACGCAGTATTTT. The chain is built from TRBV7-8 and TRBJ2-3; possibly TRBD1 for D (5 bases). The CDR3 spans 15 residues. The V gene lost 5 bases and the J gene lost 4 bases, with 16 bases spanning the gap. CDR1 is SGHVS and CDR2 is FQNEAQ in the germline V gene.

The chain has TRBV6-1 and TRBJ2-7; 8 positions agree with TRBD1. There are 14 residues in the CDR3. V shed 11 bases and J 0 bases; nucleotides not matched to a gene: 9. CDR1 is MNHNS, CDR2 SASEGT, per germline. The CDR3, as DNA: TGTGCCGCAGGGGGCGGGCCGACCTCCTACGAGCAGTACTTC. Protein: CAAGGGPTSYEQYF.

The gene calls are TRBV6-1 and TRBJ2-3; D is unresolved. This CDR3 contains 14 residues. Germline CDR1 and CDR2: MNHNS and SASEGT. V was clipped by 6 bases and J by 6 bases, with 16 bases between them. DNA for the CDR3: TGTGCCAGCAGGTCCGGGTCATCCCCCGATACGCAGTATTTT. This sequence encodes CASRSGSSPDTQYF.

The V gene is TRBV9, the J gene TRBJ2-2, with no clear D. This CDR3 has 15 amino acids. Germline assignment: CDR1 SGDLS and CDR2 YYNGEE. V was cut by 1 base and J by 1 base, with 8 bases left in between. In nucleotides, the CDR3 is TGTGCCAGCAGCGTAATTCCCGAGAACACCGGGGAGCTGTTTTTT. It yields the protein CASSVIPENTGELFF.

This clonotype came up a few times. The rearrangement links TRBV6-1 to TRBJ2-2; 11 nucleotides match TRBD1. The V segment lost 6 bases and the J segment 6 bases; nucleotides outside the gene matches: 12. The CDR3 totals 17 residues. Germline CDR1 is MNHNS and CDR2 is SASEGT. CDR3 coding DNA: TGTGCCAGCAGCCTCCGGGACAGGGGGATCTATGCCGGGGAGCTGTTTTTT. Translating gives CASSLRDRGIYAGELFF.

This clonotype was counted between two and nine times. This chain connects TRBV7-2 to TRBJ2-5; TRBD2 might be the D (6 bases). Germline V gives CDR1 SGHTA, CDR2 FQGNSA. The CDR3 has 14 amino acids. V was clipped by 1 base and J by 3 bases, with 9 bases between them. The CDR3 reads CASSLGGRKETQYF. CDR3 DNA: TGTGCCAGCAGCTTAGGGGGGAGGAAAGAGACCCAGTACTTC. Using reference TRBV7-2 and TRBJ2-5 for the parts outside the CDR3, the full variable domain is GAGVSQSPSNKVTEKGKDVELRCDPISGHTALYWYRQSLGQGLEFLIYFQGNSAPDKSGLPSDRFSAERTGGSVSTLTIQRTQQEDSAVYLCASSLGGRKETQYFGPGTRLLVL.

This clonotype was seen a few times. This chain uses TRBV7-8 with TRBJ2-2; 9 bases are a match to TRBD1. The CDR3 consists of 17 residues. In germline, CDR1 is SGHVS, CDR2 FQNEAQ. The ends lost 0 bases at V and 8 bases at J; junction bases unmatched: 10. The CDR3 nucleotides read TGTGCCAGCAGCTTAGCGGCGGACAGGGGAGGCTTAGGGGAGCTGTTTTTT. Amino acids: CASSLAADRGGLGELFF.

This chain uses TRBV29-1 with TRBJ2-3; D gene uncertain. V lost 5 bases, J lost 0 bases, and 6 bases lay in between. The germline V gene has CDR1 SQVTM and CDR2 ANQGSEA. The CDR3 consists of 12 residues. The CDR3: CSVRYSTDTQYF. DNA of the CDR3: TGCAGCGTTCGATATAGCACAGATACGCAGTATTTT.

This clonotype has at least ten counts. The rearrangement uses TRBV12-3 or TRBV12-4 and TRBJ2-7; 7 bases align to TRBD1. The CDR3 totals 14 residues. Losses at the gene ends were 6 bases for V and 0 bases for J; bases not matched to a gene: 5. The CDR3 loop is CASRAGTDSYEQYF. The DNA for the CDR3 is TGTGCCAGCAGGGCCGGGACAGACTCCTACGAGCAGTACTTC.

The V gene is TRBV28, the J gene TRBJ2-1; the match to TRBD2 covers 9 bases. The CDR3 sequence is 15 residues long. Germline CDR1 and CDR2: MDHEN and SYDVKM. J lost 8 bases, V lost 3 bases, and 8 bases had no gene match. CDR3 nucleotides: TGTGCCAGCAGTTTTGGTGGTAGCGGGGGCCATGAGCAGTTCTTC. It encodes CASSFGGSGGHEQFF.

The chain joins TRBV20-1 to TRBJ2-1; 8 bases line up with TRBD2. V lost 7 bases to trimming and J lost 6 bases; unmatched junction nucleotides: 5. Germline V gene sequence: CDR1 DFQATT, CDR2 SNEGSKA (reference sequence). The CDR3 extends over 12 amino acids. CDR3 DNA: TGCAGTGGTATTCGGGAGGGCAATGAGCAGTTCTTC. Translation gives CSGIREGNEQFF.

Only a few counts were recorded for this clonotype. The chain employs TRBV6-2 or TRBV6-3 and TRBJ2-1; 8 bases are shared with TRBD2. Unmatched junction bases numbered 10, after V lost 6 bases and J lost 6 bases. The germline V gene has CDR1 MNHEY and CDR2 SVGEGT. The CDR3 runs 15 residues. The CDR3 nucleotides read TGTGCCAGCAGCCTAACCCCTCTAGCGGGCAATGAGCAGTTCTTC. This sequence encodes CASSLTPLAGNEQFF.

The chain links TRBV20-1 to TRBJ2-2; tentatively, D is TRBD1 or TRBD2 (5 bases each). Germline V gene lookup returns CDR1 DFQATT and CDR2 SNEGSKA (reference sequence). Trimming took off 6 bases at V and 4 bases at J, with 12 bases between the two ends. The CDR3 has 13 amino acids. CDR3 DNA: TGCAGTGCCGCCGGGACCAGCACCGGGGAGCTGTTTTTT. Translation gives CSAAGTSTGELFF.

This clonotype was seen more than once but under ten times. The chain links TRBV29-1 to TRBJ2-2; 14 positions match TRBD2. Germline V lookup: CDR1 SQVTM, CDR2 ANQGSEA. Trimming cost V 6 bases and J 3 bases; bases outside gene matches: 6. The CDR3 contains 16 residues. CDR3 nucleotides: TGCAGCGTCGGACTAGCGGGAGGACCGGACACCGGGGAGCTGTTTTTT. Translation: CSVGLAGGPDTGELFF.

This clonotype was picked up a small number of times. This chain links TRBV19 with TRBJ2-7, with TRBD1 as a possible D gene (5 bases). V lost 6 bases to trimming and J lost 3 bases, with 15 bases between them. The germline gives CDR1 LNHDA, CDR2 SQIVND (reference sequence). This CDR3 comprises 14 residues. The CDR3 is CASRVQDSSYEQYF. CDR3 nucleotide sequence: TGTGCCAGTAGGGTACAGGATTCGAGCTACGAGCAGTACTTC.

There are a few counts of this clonotype. The chain uses TRBV20-1 and TRBJ2-5; TRBD2 matches 10 bases. V dropped 2 bases and J dropped 4; count of bases not matched to a gene: 1. The CDR3 covers 13 residues. Germline values: CDR1 DFQATT, CDR2 SNEGSKA (reference sequence). The CDR3 DNA sequence: TGCAGTGCTAGAATAGCGGGAGGAGAGACCCAGTACTTC. Encoded protein: CSARIAGGETQYF.

This clonotype occurred a few times. This sequence joins TRBV6-2 or TRBV6-3 and TRBJ2-7; D is unclear. The length of the CDR3 is 11 residues. Trimming left V 11 bases short and J 11 bases short, with 19 bases between. Looked up from germline, CDR1 is MNHEY and CDR2 is SVGEGT. As DNA, the CDR3 is TGTGCCTGCGGAAATGCTGCCAAAGAGTACTTC. Residues: CACGNAAKEYF.

The chain employs TRBV12-3 or TRBV12-4 and TRBJ2-7; 7 nucleotides line up with TRBD2. Trimming took 7 bases from V and 3 from J; bases not matched to a gene: 9. The CDR3 is 14 amino acids. CDR3 sequence reads: CASMRGGGYYEQYF. Written as DNA, the CDR3 is TGTGCCAGCATGCGTGGGGGGGGATACTACGAGCAGTACTTC.

The genes are TRBV14 and TRBJ2-1; weak D call: TRBD1 (5 bases). Trimming cost V 4 bases and J 8 bases, with 27 bases left between them. Germline V gene sequence: CDR1 SGHDN, CDR2 FVKESK. The CDR3 loop spans 18 amino acids. For the CDR3, the DNA is TGTGCCAGCAGCCCTTTGGCCATAGGCTTTCTACAAGGGGATGAGCAGTTCTTC. This sequence encodes CASSPLAIGFLQGDEQFF. The full variable domain, rest sourced from reference TRBV14 and TRBJ2-1, is EAGVTQFPSHSVIEKGQTVTLRCDPISGHDNLYWYRRVMGKEIKFLLHFVKESKQDESGMPNNRFLAERTGGTYSTLKVQPAELEDSGVYFCASSPLAIGFLQGDEQFFGPGTRLTVL.

The gene calls are TRBV10-3 and TRBJ1-4; D is undetermined. From germline, CDR1 is ENHRY and CDR2 SYGVKD. V was pared by 6 bases and J by 0 bases, with 11 bases between. This CDR3 contains 15 residues. The CDR3 protein is CAISSVTSTNEKLFF. The CDR3 DNA reads as TGTGCCATCAGCTCGGTTACTTCAACTAATGAAAAACTGTTTTTT.

The sample holds many counts of this clonotype. This chain joins TRBV5-1 and TRBJ2-1; a possible D gene is TRBD1 (6 bases). This CDR3 is built from 15 residues. V lost 2 bases to trimming and J lost 0 bases, with 9 bases between them. Germline CDR1 SGHRS, CDR2 YFSETQ. The CDR3 nucleotides read TGCGCCAGCAGCTTTGGACAGAGCTCCTACAATGAGCAGTTCTTC. It codes for CASSFGQSSYNEQFF.

This clonotype was observed a handful of times. This chain connects TRBV7-6 to TRBJ2-7; 8 positions match TRBD1. V lost 2 bases, J lost 6 bases, and 9 bases stayed unmatched. This CDR3 comprises 15 residues. CDR1 is SGHVS and CDR2 is FNYEAQ in the germline V gene. This CDR3 is CASSLSDRVFSEQYF. CDR3 in DNA: TGTGCCAGCAGCTTATCGGACAGGGTGTTTTCCGAGCAGTACTTC.